Listed below are T cell receptor beta chains from one sample, sequenced in a study of T cell clones after liver transplantation. This table comes from immunoSEQ multiplex PCR, and its TCRdb copy is limited to in-frame clones, with some not included. The sample has 8,500 to 10,000 clones; about 72% are singletons. The sample here was CD8+ T cells from blood, taken at the roughly 15-month timepoint. Every receptor here comes from a human patient who received a liver transplant. The T cells may partly be graft donor cells. CDR3s include the opening cysteine and the closing phenylalanine or tryptophan. The D gene is left open where the match is weak. Not all rows give a size; the values are once, few, many and, for expanded clones, a class.

clone_size	v_call	j_call	d_call	cdr3_aa	cdr3_nt
.	TRBV29-1	TRBJ1-3	TRBD1	CSVGGQGGENTIYF	TGCAGCGTCGGAGGACAGGGAGGCGAAAACACCATATATTTT
.	TRBV15	TRBJ2-3	.	CATSGETEYTDTQYF	TGTGCCACCAGCGGAGAGACAGAGTACACAGATACGCAGTATTTT
.	TRBV19	TRBJ2-3	TRBD2	CASSIGAGGITDTQYF	TGTGCCAGTAGTATAGGCGCGGGGGGGATCACAGATACGCAGTATTTT
.	TRBV12-5	TRBJ1-1	.	CASESGGLRTEAFF	TGTGCTAGTGAGTCGGGGGGTTTGAGAACTGAAGCTTTCTTT
.	TRBV7-2	TRBJ2-1	TRBD1	CASSAPLTGDPYNEQFF	TGTGCCAGCAGCGCACCCTTAACAGGGGACCCCTACAATGAGCAGTTCTTC
.	TRBV27	TRBJ2-1	.	CASTQTPGYNEQFF	TGTGCCAGCACACAGACACCAGGTTACAATGAGCAGTTCTTC
.	TRBV4-3	TRBJ2-6	.	CASSQGVSGANVLTF	TGCGCCAGCAGCCAAGGGGTCTCTGGGGCCAACGTCCTGACTTTC
.	TRBV13	TRBJ2-5	.	CASSWRETQYF	TGTGCCAGCAGCTGGCGGGAGACCCAGTACTTC
few	TRBV6-1	TRBJ1-5	.	CASSEIGFNQPQHF	TGTGCCAGCAGTGAAATTGGTTTTAACCAGCCCCAGCATTTT
.	TRBV13	TRBJ2-7	TRBD1	CASSLWAAGQGTIEQYF	TGTGCCAGCAGCTTATGGGCCGCGGGACAGGGGACCATCGAGCAGTACTTC
.	TRBV19	TRBJ2-3	.	CASSIDMGSTDTQYF	TGTGCCAGTAGTATTGATATGGGTAGCACAGATACGCAGTATTTT
.	TRBV25-1	TRBJ1-2	.	CASRQEADYGYTF	TGTGCCAGTAGACAGGAGGCGGACTATGGCTACACCTTC
.	TRBV10-3	TRBJ2-1	.	CAINTAGRTNDEQFF	TGTGCCATCAACACCGCGGGAAGGACTAACGATGAGCAGTTCTTC
.	TRBV6-6	TRBJ1-4	.	CASSYSGGKLFF	TGTGCCAGCAGTTACTCGGGGGGAAAACTGTTTTTT
medium-sized	TRBV6-1	TRBJ1-2	.	CASSESADGTQRDYGYTF	TGTGCCAGCAGTGAAAGTGCCGACGGGACCCAAAGGGACTATGGCTACACCTTC
.	TRBV27	TRBJ1-2	.	CASSLSASHGYTF	TGTGCCAGCAGCCTGAGTGCATCTCATGGCTACACCTTC
.	TRBV7-9	TRBJ2-1	TRBD2	CASGPGTSGYNEQFF	TGTGCCAGCGGACCCGGGACTAGCGGTTACAATGAGCAGTTCTTC
.	TRBV5-1	TRBJ2-3	TRBD1	CATGTGRTDTQYF	TGCGCCACCGGGACAGGGCGAACAGATACGCAGTATTTT
.	TRBV7-9	TRBJ1-2	.	CASSLADSYGYTF	TGTGCCAGCAGCTTAGCAGACAGCTATGGCTACACCTTC
.	TRBV2	TRBJ1-1	.	CASSEGHNPEATEAFF	TGTGCCAGCAGCGAAGGGCACAACCCGGAGGCCACTGAAGCTTTCTTT
.	TRBV2	TRBJ2-1	.	CASSDLGGSYNEQFF	TGTGCCAGCAGTGATCTGGGGGGCTCCTACAATGAGCAGTTCTTC
.	TRBV2	TRBJ2-3	TRBD2	CASSLSSGGGDTQYF	TGTGCCAGCAGCCTCTCTAGCGGGGGTGGAGATACGCAGTATTTT
.	TRBV6-6	TRBJ2-2	.	CASSLGVGELFF	TGTGCCAGCAGTCTGGGAGTCGGGGAGCTGTTTTTT
.	TRBV28	TRBJ2-3	.	CASSHRTYTDTQYF	TGTGCCAGCAGTCACCGGACTTACACAGATACGCAGTATTTT
.	TRBV19	TRBJ1-2	TRBD1	CASSLGQGADGYTF	TGTGCCAGTAGTCTCGGACAGGGGGCGGATGGCTACACCTTC
few	TRBV27	TRBJ2-5	.	CASSWFGQETQYF	TGTGCCAGCAGTTGGTTCGGACAAGAGACCCAGTACTTC
.	TRBV28	TRBJ2-2	.	CASSMDIPNTGELFF	TGTGCCAGCAGTATGGACATTCCGAACACCGGGGAGCTGTTTTTT
.	TRBV7-9	TRBJ1-4	TRBD1	CASSPPLPQGAEKLFF	TGTGCCAGCAGCCCTCCTTTACCACAGGGGGCGGAAAAACTGTTTTTT
.	TRBV27	TRBJ1-2	TRBD1	CASSLSGTAVEGYTF	TGTGCCAGCAGTTTATCAGGGACAGCTGTGGAGGGCTACACCTTC
.	TRBV6-5	TRBJ1-2	TRBD1	CASSKGQALYGYTF	TGTGCCAGCAGTAAAGGACAGGCCCTCTATGGCTACACCTTC
.	TRBV6-6	TRBJ1-1	TRBD1	CASSDRENTEAFF	TGTGCCAGCAGTGACAGGGAAAACACTGAAGCTTTCTTT
.	TRBV5-1	TRBJ2-3	TRBD2	CASSLALAGGLGTDTQYF	TGCGCCAGCAGCTTGGCCCTAGCGGGGGGGCTGGGCACAGATACGCAGTATTTT
once	TRBV6-4	TRBJ2-3	.	CASSDEAGSTDTQYF	TGTGCCAGCAGTGACGAGGCTGGTAGCACAGATACGCAGTATTTT
few	TRBV27	TRBJ1-2	TRBD1	CASSSRRTGWHGYTF	TGTGCCAGCAGTTCCCGTCGGACAGGGTGGCATGGCTACACCTTC
few	TRBV13	TRBJ2-2	TRBD1	CASSFLLTGQGTGELFF	TGTGCCAGCAGCTTTCTATTGACAGGGCAAGGGACCGGGGAGCTGTTTTTT
.	TRBV11-2	TRBJ2-3	TRBD2	CASRGLPRPDTQYF	TGTGCCAGCCGGGGACTACCTAGGCCAGATACGCAGTATTTT
.	TRBV12-5	TRBJ2-3	.	CASGFAPIKTSTDTQYF	TGTGCTAGTGGTTTTGCCCCTATAAAAACTAGCACAGATACGCAGTATTTT
.	TRBV2	TRBJ2-7	TRBD1	CASSDRDRGRYEQYF	TGTGCCAGCAGCGACCGGGACAGGGGGCGCTACGAGCAGTACTTC
.	TRBV2	TRBJ1-1	.	CASRASGGLTEAFF	TGTGCCAGCCGTGCTTCGGGGGGTCTGACTGAAGCTTTCTTT
.	TRBV15	TRBJ1-5	.	CATSREWGDSNQPQHF	TGTGCCACCAGCAGAGAGTGGGGAGATAGCAATCAGCCCCAGCATTTT
.	TRBV6-5	TRBJ1-1	.	CASRISTEAFF	TGTGCCAGCAGAATCAGCACTGAAGCTTTCTTT
.	TRBV9	TRBJ2-1	.	CASSADLGAYNEQFF	TGTGCCAGCAGCGCCGACCTAGGGGCCTACAATGAGCAGTTCTTC
medium-sized	TRBV7-9	TRBJ2-1	.	CASSFQSEAEQFF	TGTGCCAGCAGCTTTCAAAGCGAGGCTGAGCAGTTCTTC